The 32 T cell receptor beta chains reported below all come from one sample, sequenced in a study of blood T cell repertoires in COVID-19. Sequenced by immunoSEQ multiplex PCR; TCRdb stores in-frame clones only, minus some. Of hundreds of thousands of clones in the sample, roughly 86% were seen once. Material: PBMCs or T cells enriched from blood (not recorded which). The receptors were sampled from a woman aged 25-40 years who had recovered from COVID-19.

The chain has TRBV29-1 and TRBJ1-1; tentatively, D is TRBD1 (6 bases). Germline loops: CDR1 SQVTM, CDR2 ANQGSEA. Trimming removed 1 base at V and 11 bases at J, with 11 bases between. This CDR3 is 11 amino acids long. In DNA, the CDR3 is TGCAGCGTTGAAGGGGACCAGGGGGCTTTCTTT. Its protein is CSVEGDQGAFF.

The chain combines TRBV6-6 with TRBJ1-2; D uncertain. This CDR3 comprises 13 residues. CDR1 is MNHNY and CDR2 is SVGAGI in the germline V gene (reference sequence). V was pared by 2 bases and J by 7 bases, with 11 bases between. The CDR3 here is CASSYGHPSGYTF. The CDR3 DNA sequence: TGTGCCAGCAGTTACGGCCACCCTAGTGGCTACACCTTC.

The chain uses TRBV6-4 and TRBJ1-6; weak D call: TRBD1 (6 bases). Trimming left V 3 bases short and J 14 bases short, with 17 bases between. Germline CDR1 MRHNA, CDR2 SNTAGT. The CDR3 contains 14 residues. The CDR3, as DNA: TGTGCCAGCAGTGAGCTACCAACACAGGGAACCCTCCACTTT. As protein: CASSELPTQGTLHF.

J is TRBJ1-2 and V is TRBV19; TRBD1 matches 10 bases. The CDR3 runs to 13 residues. Germline V gene lookup returns CDR1 LNHDA and CDR2 SQIVND (reference sequence). J gave up 8 bases and V 9 bases, and 9 bases lay outside the gene matches. In DNA, the CDR3 is TGTGCCAGCTGGGACAGGGGCTGGTGGGGCTACACCTTC. This encodes CASWDRGWWGYTF.

This sequence joins TRBV18 and TRBJ1-1, with a possible D match to TRBD1 (5 bases). Germline loops: CDR1 KGHSH, CDR2 LQKENI. V was trimmed by 9 bases and J by 4 bases, leaving 21 bases between them. The length of the CDR3 is 15 residues. The CDR3 spells CASNPQDLGGTEAFF. As DNA, the CDR3 is TGTGCCAGTAATCCGCAGGACCTGGGGGGCACTGAAGCTTTCTTT.

The chain links TRBV5-1 to TRBJ2-5; tentative D call: TRBD1 (5 bases). Germline V gene lookup returns CDR1 SGHRS and CDR2 YFSETQ. The CDR3 is 16 amino acids. V was trimmed by 4 bases and J by 3 bases, leaving 19 bases between them. The CDR3 is CASSERMDTEEETQYF. The CDR3 DNA sequence: TGCGCCAGCAGCGAACGGATGGACACCGAAGAAGAGACCCAGTACTTC.

V gene TRBV7-3 combines with J gene TRBJ2-2; 14 nucleotides align to TRBD2. The V gene end was trimmed by 4 bases and the J gene end by 1 base; junction bases not matched to a gene: 11. Germline values: CDR1 SGHTA, CDR2 FQGTGA. This CDR3 has 20 amino acids. DNA of the CDR3: TGTGCCAGCAGCTCTAAAACCGGGACTAGCGGGGGACTGAACACCGGGGAGCTGTTTTTT. This codes for CASSSKTGTSGGLNTGELFF.

V is TRBV7-8 and J is TRBJ2-1, with D possibly TRBD2 on 6 matching bases. The germline V gene has CDR1 SGHVS and CDR2 FQNEAQ. The CDR3 has 14 residues. The V gene lost 5 bases and the J gene lost 6 bases, with 14 bases spanning the gap. The CDR3 nucleotides are TGTGCCAGCAGCATCATGGAGGGCTTCAATGAGCAGTTCTTC. Protein sequence: CASSIMEGFNEQFF.

V and J are TRBV5-6 and TRBJ1-2; D is unclear. CDR3 length equals 13 residues. Per germline, CDR1 SGHDT and CDR2 YYEEEE. Trimming took off 6 bases at V and 4 bases at J, with 13 bases between the two ends. The CDR3, as DNA: TGTGCCAGCAACATCGGTCAGGTCTATGGCTACACCTTC. Protein product: CASNIGQVYGYTF. The entire variable domain, with the rest obtained from reference TRBV5-6 and TRBJ1-2, is as follows: DAGVTQSPTHLIKTRGQQVTLRCSPKSGHDTVSWYQQALGQGPQFIFQYYEEEERQRGNFPDRFSGHQFPNYSSELNVNALLLGDSALYLCASNIGQVYGYTFGSGTRLTVV.

V and J are TRBV28 and TRBJ1-6, with D unclear. The CDR3 is 15 amino acids. Trimming took off 6 bases at V and 7 bases at J, with 16 bases between the two ends. Germline V CDR1 and CDR2: MDHEN, SYDVKM. CDR3 nucleotides: TGTGCCAGCAGCCTGAGCGAGAGCCGAAATTCACCCCTCCACTTT. Translation: CASSLSESRNSPLHF.

The chain carries TRBV7-2 and TRBJ2-1, with D possibly being TRBD1 (7 bases). V was cut by 5 bases and J by 4 bases, with 15 bases left in between. Germline CDR1 reads SGHTA; CDR2 reads FQGNSA. The CDR3 spans 15 residues. CDR3 sequence reads: CASSLSRGAYNEQFF. In DNA form, the CDR3 reads TGTGCCAGCAGCCTTAGCAGGGGGGCTTACAATGAGCAGTTCTTC.

This chain links TRBV3-1 (or the pseudogene TRBV3-2) with TRBJ2-7, with TRBD1 as a possible D gene (6 bases). The CDR3 sequence is 15 residues long. Germline loops: CDR1 LGHDT, CDR2 YNNKEL (reference sequence). V was cut by 5 bases and J by 2 bases, with 16 bases left in between. The chain's CDR3 is CASSKPNRETYEQYF. CDR3 DNA: TGTGCCAGCAGCAAACCGAACAGGGAGACCTACGAGCAGTACTTC.

The chain combines TRBV19 with TRBJ1-2; tentatively, D is TRBD1 (6 bases). Trimming stripped 2 bases from V and 8 bases from J, with 24 bases between. This CDR3 is 17 amino acids long. CDR1 LNHDA and CDR2 SQIVND come from the germline V gene (reference sequence). The CDR3 sequence is CASSINLVLMGAMGYTF. The CDR3 DNA reads as TGTGCCAGTAGTATAAATCTAGTATTGATGGGGGCTATGGGCTACACCTTC.

This clone has just one count. The chain recombines TRBV11-2 with TRBJ2-1, with 9 bases fitting TRBD2. The V and J ends lost 7 bases and 3 bases, in that order; junction bases with no gene match: 7. Germline V CDR1 and CDR2: SGHAT, FQNNGV. The CDR3 sequence is 15 residues long. The CDR3 DNA reads as TGTGCCAGCACCATGACTAGCGGTAACTACAATGAGCAGTTCTTC. Encoded protein: CASTMTSGNYNEQFF.

J is TRBJ1-2 and V is TRBV30, with a tentative D call TRBD1 (5 bases). With 5 bases removed from V and 7 bases from J, the gap between germline ends came to 20 bases. The CDR3 has 14 residues. Germline CDR1 is GTSNPN and CDR2 is SVGIG (reference sequence). This CDR3 reads CAWSEAGGLSGYTF. As DNA, the CDR3 is TGTGCCTGGTCAGAGGCGGGGGGATTAAGTGGCTACACCTTC.

V usage is TRBV11-2 and J usage is TRBJ2-3; 13 bases agree with TRBD2. Per the germline V gene, CDR1 is SGHAT and CDR2 is FQNNGV. This CDR3 comprises 16 residues. V dropped 4 bases and J dropped 0; count of bases not matched to a gene: 1. The CDR3 here is CASSSGLAGSTDTQYF. CDR3 coding DNA: TGTGCCAGCAGCTCGGGACTAGCGGGAAGCACAGATACGCAGTATTTT.

This sequence joins TRBV5-4 and TRBJ2-1; D gene ambiguous. Germline V lookup: CDR1 SGHNT, CDR2 YYREEE (reference sequence). V was pared by 3 bases and J by 6 bases, with 7 bases between. The CDR3 spans 12 residues. This CDR3 is CASSSIGNEQFF. CDR3 coding DNA: TGTGCCAGCAGCTCTATCGGCAATGAGCAGTTCTTC.

This rearrangement joins TRBV28 to TRBJ2-7; the match to TRBD1 covers 7 bases. This CDR3 contains 15 residues. J was trimmed by 1 base and V by 8 bases; bases with no gene match: 11. Germline loops: CDR1 MDHEN, CDR2 SYDVKM. DNA of the CDR3: TGTGCCAGCTCCCTAGACAGGGTATTTTCCTACGAGCAGTACTTC. This translates into CASSLDRVFSYEQYF.

The chain joins TRBV7-9 to TRBJ1-1; maybe TRBD1 (5 bases). V lost 3 bases and J 3 bases, leaving 11 bases between the germline ends. This CDR3 region has 14 residues. Germline V gives CDR1 SEHNR, CDR2 FQNEAQ (reference sequence). CDR3 DNA: TGTGCCAGCAGCTTCAGGGAAAGCGACACTGAAGCTTTCTTT. This translates into CASSFRESDTEAFF. Complete variable domain (other parts from reference TRBV7-9 and TRBJ1-1): DTGVSQNPRHKITKRGQNVTFRCDPISEHNRLYWYRQTLGQGPEFLTYFQNEAQLEKSRLLSDRFSAERPKGSFSTLEIQRTEQGDSAMYLCASSFRESDTEAFFGQGTRLTVV.

J is TRBJ2-7 and V is TRBV4-2, with 14 bases fitting TRBD2. J gave up 6 bases and V 4 bases, and 2 bases lay outside the gene matches. CDR1 is LGHNA, CDR2 YNFKEQ, per germline. The CDR3 loop spans 14 amino acids. The CDR3 DNA reads TGTGCCAGCAGCCCTGGACTAGCGGGGGGCGAGCAGTACTTC. As protein: CASSPGLAGGEQYF.

This chain links TRBV5-4 with TRBJ2-5, with TRBD2 matching over 10 bases. This CDR3 comprises 17 residues. CDR1 and CDR2 from the germline V gene are SGHNT and YYREEE (reference sequence). V shed 1 base, J shed 5 bases, and the junction held 11 bases outside the gene matches. The CDR3 protein is CASSLHHGLADGETQYF. The CDR3 coding sequence is TGTGCCAGCAGCTTGCATCACGGACTAGCGGATGGGGAGACCCAGTACTTC.

V is TRBV6-5 and J is TRBJ1-2; no clear D gene. Trimming shortened V by 6 bases and J by 4 bases, and 15 bases separated the two germline ends. Germline CDR1 is MNHEY and CDR2 is SVGAGI. The CDR3 is 14 amino acids. CDR3 coding DNA: TGTGCCAGCAGACTACTCGGCGACGGCTATGGCTACACCTTC. Translation: CASRLLGDGYGYTF.

The chain uses TRBV15 and TRBJ2-3, with no clear D. Germline V gene sequence: CDR1 LNHNV, CDR2 YYDKDF (reference sequence). CDR3 length equals 15 residues. Trimming took 0 bases from V and 2 from J, leaving 9 bases between them. The CDR3 reads CATSRDSSPTDTQYF. The CDR3 nucleotides read TGTGCCACCAGCAGAGATTCGTCCCCCACAGATACGCAGTATTTT.

The chain recombines TRBV4-1 with TRBJ1-2; 10 nucleotides align to TRBD1. Looked up from germline, CDR1 is MGHRA and CDR2 is YSYEKL. V gave up 3 bases and J gave up 7 bases; unmatched junction bases: 8. This CDR3 is 15 amino acids long. In DNA form, the CDR3 reads TGCGCCAGCAGCCATCCCTTGACAGGGGGCCGTGGCTACACCTTC. Translated, it gives CASSHPLTGGRGYTF.

The chain employs TRBV6-5 and TRBJ1-3, with 7 bases matching TRBD1. With 6 bases clipped from V and 0 bases from J, the junction kept 5 bases outside the gene matches. Germline V gene data show CDR1 as MNHEY and CDR2 as SVGAGI. CDR3 size: 15 residues. The CDR3 DNA is TGTGCCAGCAGCCTCGACAGGGACTCTGGAAACACCATATATTTT. It yields the protein CASSLDRDSGNTIYF.

The J gene is TRBJ2-3, the V gene TRBV11-2; 9 bases match TRBD2. The trim removed 1 base at V and 4 bases at J, leaving 3 bases unmatched. Germline CDR1 is SGHAT and CDR2 is FQNNGV. The CDR3 is 15 amino acids. The CDR3 DNA reads TGTGCCAGCAGCTTAGGTAGCGGGAGCCCAGATACGCAGTATTTT. It encodes CASSLGSGSPDTQYF. The full variable domain, its missing parts supplied by reference TRBV11-2 and TRBJ2-3, is EAGVAQSPRYKIIEKRQSVAFWCNPISGHATLYWYQQILGQGPKLLIQFQNNGVVDDSQLPKDRFSAERLKGVDSTLKIQPAKLEDSAVYLCASSLGSGSPDTQYFGPGTRLTVL.

The chain carries TRBV15 and TRBJ2-1; D perhaps matches TRBD1 (5 bases). This CDR3 contains 15 residues. Per the germline V gene, CDR1 is LNHNV and CDR2 is YYDKDF (reference sequence). Trimming cost V 9 bases and J 0 bases, with 15 bases left between them. In DNA, the CDR3 is TGTGCCACGCAACAGGCTGTCAGCTCCTACAATGAGCAGTTCTTC. Encoded protein: CATQQAVSSYNEQFF.

This chain links TRBV19 with TRBJ2-1; a possible D gene is TRBD1 (6 bases). CDR3 length: 18 residues. Between the trimmed V and J ends, which lost 5 bases and 8 bases, there was a span of 28 bases. The germline CDR1 and CDR2 sequences are LNHDA and SQIVND (reference sequence). CDR3 protein: CASSSQFLRRTAGYEQFF. The CDR3 nucleotides read TGTGCCAGTAGTTCCCAGTTCTTGCGTCGGACAGCTGGCTATGAGCAGTTCTTC.

This sequence joins TRBV15 and TRBJ1-3; TRBD1 agrees at 8 bases. Trimming at V came to 8 bases and at J to 4 bases, leaving 7 bases not matched to a gene. The CDR3 covers 14 residues. The V gene's germline CDR1 is LNHNV and CDR2 YYDKDF (reference sequence). The DNA of the CDR3 is TGTGCCACCCAAACGACAGGGGACGGAAACACCATATATTTT. This codes for CATQTTGDGNTIYF.

The V and J genes are TRBV7-9 and TRBJ2-7; maybe TRBD1 (6 bases). Between the trimmed V and J ends, which lost 4 bases and 4 bases, there was a span of 17 bases. Germline V CDR1 and CDR2: SEHNR, FQNEAQ (reference sequence). The CDR3 covers 15 residues. CDR3 DNA: TGTGCCAGCAGCTCCCCCCAGGGGAACATATACGAGCAGTACTTC. Translating gives CASSSPQGNIYEQYF.

The genes are TRBV30 and TRBJ2-7, with 8 bases identical to TRBD1. This CDR3 is 12 amino acids long. Germline CDR1 GTSNPN, CDR2 SVGIG (reference sequence). Unmatched junction bases numbered 3, after V lost 2 bases and J lost 6 bases. CDR3 in DNA: TGTGCCTGGAGTCGAGACAGGGGCGAGCAGTACTTC. As protein: CAWSRDRGEQYF.

The genes are TRBV3-1 (or the pseudogene TRBV3-2) and TRBJ2-1; D uncertain. Trimming pared 0 bases from V and 4 bases from J, leaving 10 bases between. The germline V gene encodes CDR1 LGHDT and CDR2 YNNKEL (reference sequence). The CDR3 covers 15 residues. The CDR3 nucleotides read TGTGCCAGCAGCCAAGAGTTTGCGTTTTACAATGAGCAGTTCTTC. Translated: CASSQEFAFYNEQFF.